A single T cell receptor (beta chain) is shown here with its context. The antigen is not known. V was clipped by 6 bases and J by 1 base, with 12 bases between them. The CDR3 has 14 amino acids. The V gene's germline CDR1 is MNHEY and CDR2 SVGAGI. Assay used: immunoSEQ multiplex PCR; TCRdb lists only in-frame clones, some missing. The sample consists of tens of thousands of clones, more than 60% of them appearing once. Sequencing in the ViraFEST assay came after antigen-specific CD4+ T cells had been expanded with viral peptide pools, which were used to stimulate PBMC. When less than 13 days of culture had elapsed, CD4+ T cells were isolated. Vaccine recipients, nucleocapsid antibody negative, had no prior SARS-CoV-2 infection. This sample was taken from a study of vaccination effects on CD4 cells after COVID-19. Background on the study: Vaccination of participants consisted of two doses of either the BNT162b2 or mRNA-1273 vaccine.

Study-wide findings and caveats: Recruitment yielded few convalescent patients, and the study had no early post-infection timepoints.

The chain couples TRBV6-5 to TRBJ1-1; unclear D gene. The input for sequencing was CD4+ T cells from PBMCs cultured with SARS-CoV-2 spike peptides, taken before COVID-19 vaccination. This TCR was sampled from a human donor who received a COVID-19 vaccine. The CDR3 spells CASSLNRGNTEAFF. CDR3 sequence (DNA): TGTGCCAGCAGCCTGAACCGGGGGAACACTGAAGCTTTCTTT.